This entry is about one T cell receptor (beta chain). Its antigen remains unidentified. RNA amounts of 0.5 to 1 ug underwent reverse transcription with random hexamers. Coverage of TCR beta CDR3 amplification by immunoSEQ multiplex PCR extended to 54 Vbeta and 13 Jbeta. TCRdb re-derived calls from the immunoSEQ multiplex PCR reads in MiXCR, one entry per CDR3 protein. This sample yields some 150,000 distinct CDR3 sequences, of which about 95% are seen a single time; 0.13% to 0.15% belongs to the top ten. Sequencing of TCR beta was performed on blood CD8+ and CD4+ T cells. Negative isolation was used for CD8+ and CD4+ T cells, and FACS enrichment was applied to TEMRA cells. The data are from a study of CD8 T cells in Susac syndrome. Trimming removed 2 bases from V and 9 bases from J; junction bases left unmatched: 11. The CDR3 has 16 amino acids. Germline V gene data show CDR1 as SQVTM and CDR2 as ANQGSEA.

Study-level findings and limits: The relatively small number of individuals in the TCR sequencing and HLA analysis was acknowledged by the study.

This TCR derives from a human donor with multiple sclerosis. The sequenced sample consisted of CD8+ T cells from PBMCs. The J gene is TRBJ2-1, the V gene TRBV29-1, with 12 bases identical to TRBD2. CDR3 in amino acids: CSVELALAGGDSEQFF. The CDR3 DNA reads TGCAGCGTTGAACTTGCACTAGCGGGGGGCGACAGTGAGCAGTTCTTC.